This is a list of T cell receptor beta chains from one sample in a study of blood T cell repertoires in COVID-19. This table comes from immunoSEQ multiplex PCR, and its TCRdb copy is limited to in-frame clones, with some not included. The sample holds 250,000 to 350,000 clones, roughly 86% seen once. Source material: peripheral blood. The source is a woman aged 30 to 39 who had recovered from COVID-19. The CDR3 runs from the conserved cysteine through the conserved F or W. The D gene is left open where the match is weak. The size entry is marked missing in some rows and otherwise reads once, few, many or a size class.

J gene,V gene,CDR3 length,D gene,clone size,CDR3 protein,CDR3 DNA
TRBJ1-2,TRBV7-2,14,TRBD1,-,CASRGTGKNYGYTF,TGTGCCAGCAGAGGGACAGGGAAAAACTATGGCTACACCTTC
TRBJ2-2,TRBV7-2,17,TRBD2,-,CASSPLAGGRGTGELFF,TGTGCCAGCAGCCCACTAGCGGGGGGGCGCGGCACCGGGGAGCTGTTTTTT
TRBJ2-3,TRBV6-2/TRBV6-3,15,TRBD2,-,CASSTSGREQDTQYF,TGTGCCAGCAGTACCTCTGGGCGGGAGCAAGATACGCAGTATTTT
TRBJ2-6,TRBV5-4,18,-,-,CASSLGGAGKTGANVLTF,TGTGCCAGCAGCTTGGGTGGGGCGGGGAAGACTGGGGCCAACGTCCTGACTTTC
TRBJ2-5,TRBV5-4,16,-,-,CASSLEVLQTQETQYF,TGTGCCAGCAGCTTGGAGGTTTTGCAGACTCAAGAGACCCAGTACTTC
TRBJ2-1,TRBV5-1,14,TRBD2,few,CASSGGTSANEQFF,TGCGCCAGCAGCGGGGGGACTAGCGCCAATGAGCAGTTCTTC
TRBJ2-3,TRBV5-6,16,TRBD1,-,CASSFFDRGLGDTQYF,TGTGCCAGCAGCTTCTTTGACAGGGGGCTTGGAGATACGCAGTATTTT
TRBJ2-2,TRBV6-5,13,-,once,CASRSGPTGELFF,TGTGCCAGCCGGTCAGGGCCCACCGGGGAGCTGTTTTTT
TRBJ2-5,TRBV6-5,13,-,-,CASSYSVEETQYF,TGTGCCAGCAGTTATAGTGTAGAAGAGACCCAGTACTTC
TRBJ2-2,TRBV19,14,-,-,CASSIGQRDGELFF,TGTGCCAGTAGTATTGGGCAGAGGGACGGGGAGCTGTTTTTT